Reported below is one T cell receptor (beta chain). Its antigen is unidentified. The data derive from a study of cytomegalovirus exposure and HLA in healthy donors. Broader study findings: High specificity and sensitivity for cytomegalovirus status were reported for the classifier. Cytomegalovirus-associated status was assigned to around 160 TCR beta chains.

V was clipped by 2 bases and J by 1 base, with 17 bases between them. The CDR3 extends over 17 amino acids. The germline CDR1 and CDR2 sequences are MNHNS and SASEGT. TCRdb's copy holds only in-frame clones and misses some; the assay was immunoSEQ multiplex PCR. Seen here are roughly 130,000 clones, 88% observed once, and the top ten hold about 1.5%. The chain recombines TRBV6-1 with TRBJ1-2, with a tentative D call TRBD1 (6 bases). Sequenced sample: PBMCs. This receptor was taken from a man aged 30 to 45 in good health and CMV-seronegative. The CDR3, as DNA: TGTGCCAGCAGTGAACCAACAGGGCCAGAGATTAACTATGGCTACACCTTC. Translating gives CASSEPTGPEINYGYTF.